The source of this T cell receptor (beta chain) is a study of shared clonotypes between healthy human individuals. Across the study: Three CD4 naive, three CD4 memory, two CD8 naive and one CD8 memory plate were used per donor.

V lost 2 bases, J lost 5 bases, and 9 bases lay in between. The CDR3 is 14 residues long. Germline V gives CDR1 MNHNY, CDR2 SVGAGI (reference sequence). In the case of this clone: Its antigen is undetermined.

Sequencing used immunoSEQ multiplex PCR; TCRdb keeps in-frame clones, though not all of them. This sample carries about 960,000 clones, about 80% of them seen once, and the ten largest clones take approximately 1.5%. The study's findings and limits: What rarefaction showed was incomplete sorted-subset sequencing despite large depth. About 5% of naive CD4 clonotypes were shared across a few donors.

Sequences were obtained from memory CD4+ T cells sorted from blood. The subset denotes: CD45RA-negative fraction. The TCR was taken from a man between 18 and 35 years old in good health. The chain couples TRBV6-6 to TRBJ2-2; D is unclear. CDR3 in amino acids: CASSYREGTGELFF. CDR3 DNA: TGTGCCAGCAGTTACAGGGAAGGGACCGGGGAGCTGTTTTTT.